The TCR beta chain described here comes from a study of blood T cell repertoires in COVID-19. For the study at large: Samples came from the United States, Italy and Spain, spanning acute and convalescent COVID-19.

Germline lookup yields CDR1 LGHDT and CDR2 YNNKEL (reference sequence). The CDR3 spans 17 residues. V was trimmed by 0 bases and J by 5 bases, leaving 19 bases between them. Per the original data handling: Amplifying reference gene primers gave estimates of nucleated cell counts. Profiled with immunoSEQ multiplex PCR; TCRdb holds only in-frame clones, not every one. That table gives V, J and clone size, and the DNA gave D and trimming. The sample shows 150,000 or so clones, over 70% of them seen only once. The source is a man older than 75 with acute or convalescent COVID-19. Sequenced material: peripheral blood. The chain recombines TRBV3-1 (or the pseudogene TRBV3-2) with TRBJ2-5, with D possibly matching TRBD2 (5 bases). This CDR3 is CASSQDRVGGGGETQYF. In DNA form, the CDR3 reads TGTGCCAGCAGCCAAGATCGAGTCGGCGGAGGCGGGGAGACCCAGTACTTC.